The 8 T cell receptor beta chains reported below all come from one sample, sequenced in a study of cytomegalovirus exposure and HLA in healthy donors. The primer mix had 60 Vbeta and 13 Jbeta primers. Method: immunoSEQ multiplex PCR; TCRdb's copy keeps in-frame clones and lacks some. The table has 110,000 or so clones, nearly 85% seen once; the top ten hold over 5%. The specimen sequenced was PBMCs. The receptor set was obtained from a man between 18 and 35 years old in good health and CMV-seronegative.

This chain connects TRBV12-5 to TRBJ2-3; the D gene is possibly TRBD2 (6 bases). Per the germline V gene, CDR1 is LGHNT and CDR2 is FRNRAP. Trimming stripped 5 bases from V and 6 bases from J, with 15 bases between. This CDR3 is built from 14 residues. The CDR3 DNA reads TGTGCTAGTGGTGGCAGGGACTTCGGGGATACGCAGTATTTT. Translated: CASGGRDFGDTQYF.

The chain uses TRBV19 and TRBJ1-5, with 7 positions matching TRBD1. The V and J ends lost 3 bases and 4 bases, in that order; junction bases with no gene match: 3. CDR1 and CDR2 from the germline V gene are LNHDA and SQIVND (reference sequence). The CDR3 is 14 amino acids. The chain's CDR3 is CASSIIQGNQPQHF. CDR3 nucleotides: TGTGCCAGTAGTATCATACAGGGGAATCAGCCCCAGCATTTT.

This clone was observed once. The chain combines TRBV7-8 with TRBJ2-7; 7 nucleotides match TRBD2. V shed 3 bases and J 7 bases; nucleotides not matched to a gene: 6. CDR1 is SGHVS and CDR2 is FQNEAQ in the germline V gene. This CDR3 comprises 13 residues. The CDR3 protein is CASSLGGGLEQYF. CDR3 sequence (DNA): TGTGCCAGCAGCTTGGGGGGAGGGCTTGAGCAGTACTTC.

The V gene is TRBV11-2, the J gene TRBJ1-5; D ambiguous. Germline CDR1 SGHAT, CDR2 FQNNGV. The CDR3 loop spans 15 amino acids. Trimming cost V 5 bases and J 5 bases, with 16 bases left between them. In DNA form, the CDR3 reads TGTGCCAGCAGCGCCAGGAGAGGAGCGGATCAGCCCCAGCATTTT. This translates into CASSARRGADQPQHF.

J is TRBJ1-2 and V is TRBV30; D perhaps matches TRBD1 (6 bases). The CDR3 covers 12 residues. Between the trimmed V and J ends, which lost 2 bases and 8 bases, there was a span of 12 bases. Germline V lookup: CDR1 GTSNPN, CDR2 SVGIG (reference sequence). The CDR3 spells CAWSTPTGGYTF. DNA of the CDR3: TGTGCCTGGAGTACCCCCACAGGGGGCTACACCTTC. The full variable domain, its missing parts supplied by reference TRBV30 and TRBJ1-2, is SQTIHQWPATLVQPVGSPLSLECTVEGTSNPNLYWYRQAAGRGLQLLFYSVGIGQISSEVPQNLSASRPQDRQFILSSKKLLLSDSGFYLCAWSTPTGGYTFGSGTRLTVV.

This clone was seen a single time. This chain uses TRBV5-6 with TRBJ1-2; D gene unclear. Trimming shortened V by 0 bases and J by 2 bases, and 11 bases separated the two germline ends. From germline, CDR1 is SGHDT and CDR2 YYEEEE. This CDR3 comprises 15 residues. In nucleotides, the CDR3 is TGTGCCAGCAGCTTGGCTGGCACCATCAACTATGGCTACACCTTC. Its protein is CASSLAGTINYGYTF.

The V gene is TRBV7-2, the J gene TRBJ2-7, with 10 bases matching TRBD2. V was clipped by 4 bases and J by 2 bases; unmatched bases: 8. The germline CDR1 and CDR2 sequences are SGHTA and FQGNSA. The CDR3 is 16 residues long. The CDR3 region is CASSSRTSGVPYEQYF. The CDR3 DNA is TGTGCCAGCAGCTCTAGAACTAGCGGGGTTCCCTACGAGCAGTACTTC.

The chain couples TRBV5-6 to TRBJ1-5, with D hard to call. The CDR3 runs to 14 residues. Per the germline V gene, CDR1 is SGHDT and CDR2 is YYEEEE. Trimming removed 2 bases from V and 0 bases from J, with 6 bases in between. CDR3 protein: CASSFSVSNQPQHF. DNA for the CDR3: TGTGCCAGCAGCTTTTCTGTTAGCAATCAGCCCCAGCATTTT. Drawing the rest from reference TRBV5-6 and TRBJ1-5, the complete variable domain is DAGVTQSPTHLIKTRGQQVTLRCSPKSGHDTVSWYQQALGQGPQFIFQYYEEEERQRGNFPDRFSGHQFPNYSSELNVNALLLGDSALYLCASSFSVSNQPQHFGDGTRLSIL.